This entry lists 26 T cell receptor beta chains sequenced from one sample in a study of lymphopenia after photon versus proton radiotherapy. Using immunoSEQ multiplex PCR, the repertoire was profiled, and TCRdb retains in-frame clones only, with some absent. The sample consists of roughly 58,000 clones, about 90% of them appearing once. This specimen consisted of peripheral blood, obtained from a patient treated with proton-based radiotherapy. The receptors stem from a man older than 75 with esophageal cancer.

The gene calls are TRBV7-9 and TRBJ1-1; D may be TRBD1 (5 bases). Germline V CDR1 and CDR2: SEHNR, FQNEAQ (reference sequence). V dropped 4 bases and J dropped 2 bases, with 14 bases sitting between them. CDR3 length: 15 residues. The CDR3 sequence is CASSSWVGANTEAFF. In nucleotides, the CDR3 is TGTGCCAGCAGCTCCTGGGTCGGGGCTAACACTGAAGCTTTCTTT.

The chain is built from TRBV9 and TRBJ2-6; D is perhaps TRBD1 (5 bases). CDR1 is SGDLS, CDR2 YYNGEE, per germline. V lost 4 bases and J 4 bases, leaving 15 bases between the germline ends. This CDR3 region has 16 residues. The CDR3 protein is CASSLSRVSGANVLTF. The CDR3, as DNA: TGTGCCAGCAGCCTAAGCAGGGTTTCCGGGGCCAACGTCCTGACTTTC.

This clone occurred once. The V gene is TRBV6-6, the J gene TRBJ2-5; D tentatively fits TRBD1 or TRBD2 (5 bases each). V lost 5 bases to trimming and J lost 7 bases, with 8 bases between them. This CDR3 comprises 11 residues. Germline assignment: CDR1 MNHNY and CDR2 SVGAGI (reference sequence). Here the CDR3 DNA reads TGTGCCAGCAGTCCTGGGGGGACCCAGTACTTC. This encodes CASSPGGTQYF.

This clone has ten or more counts. The chain employs TRBV30 and TRBJ1-4; TRBD1 agrees at 10 bases. Germline lookup yields CDR1 GTSNPN and CDR2 SVGIG (reference sequence). With 3 bases clipped from V and 7 bases from J, the junction kept 5 bases outside the gene matches. There are 14 residues in the CDR3. CDR3 sequence reads: CAWSGTGVGEKLFF. CDR3 in DNA: TGTGCCTGGAGCGGGACAGGGGTGGGTGAAAAACTGTTTTTT.

The gene calls are TRBV18 and TRBJ1-1; TRBD1 aligns across 9 bases. This CDR3 region has 14 residues. V trimming: 4 bases; J trimming: 4 bases; junction bases outside the gene matches: 4. CDR1 is KGHSH and CDR2 is LQKENI in the germline V gene. In DNA form, the CDR3 reads TGTGCCAGCTCACTAGGGACAGGGCCCACTGAAGCTTTCTTT. It encodes CASSLGTGPTEAFF.

This clone was detected only a few times. The chain employs TRBV2 and TRBJ1-4, with a weak D call TRBD1 (5 bases). The V end was cut by 7 bases, the J end by 6 bases, with 15 bases between. Germline CDR1 reads SNHLY; CDR2 reads FYNNEI. The CDR3 covers 14 residues. CDR3 sequence reads: CASTPGRGHEKLFF. DNA of the CDR3: TGTGCCAGCACCCCGGGACGAGGGCATGAAAAACTGTTTTTT. Together with reference TRBV2 and TRBJ1-4, the CDR3 gives the full variable domain: EPEVTQTPSHQVTQMGQEVILRCVPISNHLYFYWYRQILGQKVEFLVSFYNNEISEKSEIFDDQFSVERPDGSNFTLKIRSTKLEDSAMYFCASTPGRGHEKLFFGSGTQLSVL.

This clone was seen a single time. J is TRBJ2-6 and V is TRBV2, with TRBD1 matching over 7 bases. Germline V lookup: CDR1 SNHLY, CDR2 FYNNEI. Germline trimming cut 5 bases from V and 0 bases from J; bases unmatched to any gene: 7. The CDR3 is 17 amino acids. The CDR3 DNA is TGTGCCAGCAGTCGGGACAGCCCATCCTCTGGGGCCAACGTCCTGACTTTC. Translating it yields CASSRDSPSSGANVLTF.

This chain connects TRBV19 to TRBJ2-1, with 8 nucleotides matching TRBD2. The length of the CDR3 is 15 residues. The V segment lost 6 bases and the J segment 5 bases; nucleotides outside the gene matches: 9. The V gene's germline CDR1 is LNHDA and CDR2 SQIVND (reference sequence). The CDR3 loop reads CASSPQRAGDNEQFF. Here the CDR3 DNA reads TGTGCCAGTAGCCCCCAACGAGCGGGGGACAATGAGCAGTTCTTC.

This clone appeared once. The V and J genes are TRBV9 and TRBJ2-3; the match to TRBD2 covers 7 bases. The CDR3 has 17 residues. Germline V lookup: CDR1 SGDLS, CDR2 YYNGEE. V shed 0 bases, J shed 5 bases, and the junction held 12 bases outside the gene matches. The chain's CDR3 is CASSVASLAGAGDTQYF. The CDR3 nucleotides are TGTGCCAGCAGCGTAGCTTCCCTTGCGGGAGCTGGAGATACGCAGTATTTT.

The chain couples TRBV6-1 to TRBJ2-3, with D perhaps TRBD1 or TRBD2 (5 bases each). The CDR3 loop spans 15 amino acids. Trimming cost V 7 bases and J 2 bases, with 16 bases left between them. In germline, CDR1 is MNHNS, CDR2 SASEGT. The CDR3 sequence: CASNGALGPTDTQYF. The CDR3 DNA reads as TGTGCCAGCAACGGGGCCCTCGGCCCCACAGATACGCAGTATTTT.

The rearrangement uses TRBV20-1 and TRBJ1-2; no reliable D call. V was trimmed by 3 bases and J by 8 bases, leaving 10 bases between them. The CDR3 runs to 11 residues. The germline V gene has CDR1 DFQATT and CDR2 SNEGSKA (reference sequence). For the CDR3, the DNA is TGCAGTGCTAGTGCCATGGGGGGCTACACCTTC. It is translated as CSASAMGGYTF.

The chain is built from TRBV30 and TRBJ1-3, with 9 bases matching TRBD1. CDR3 length: 14 amino acids. Losses at the gene ends were 5 bases for V and 0 bases for J; bases not matched to a gene: 2. Per the germline V gene, CDR1 is GTSNPN and CDR2 is SVGIG (reference sequence). The CDR3 bases are TGTGCCTGGGGGACAGGGAACTCTGGAAACACCATATATTTT. This gives the protein CAWGTGNSGNTIYF.

The gene calls are TRBV29-1 and TRBJ1-5, with a tentative D call TRBD1 (6 bases). Germline V CDR1 and CDR2: SQVTM, ANQGSEA. V was clipped by 5 bases and J by 0 bases, with 8 bases between them. The CDR3 is made up of 13 amino acids. Written as DNA, the CDR3 is TGCAGCGTTAGGGACAATAGCAATCAGCCCCAGCATTTT. Translation gives CSVRDNSNQPQHF.

V gene TRBV5-4 combines with J gene TRBJ1-2, with D maybe TRBD1 (5 bases). CDR1 is SGHNT and CDR2 is YYREEE in the germline V gene (reference sequence). The CDR3 totals 15 residues. V lost 4 bases and J lost 5, with 18 bases in between. Here the CDR3 DNA reads TGTGCCAGCAGCGAGTTTGACAGACCCCGATATGGCTACACCTTC. It yields the protein CASSEFDRPRYGYTF.

J is TRBJ1-5 and V is TRBV5-5; a weak D match, TRBD1 (6 bases). The CDR3 runs 16 residues. Trimming pared 0 bases from V and 3 bases from J, leaving 13 bases between. Per the germline V gene, CDR1 is SGHKS and CDR2 is YYEKEE (reference sequence). This CDR3 is CASSLAGRGINQPQHF. The DNA for the CDR3 is TGTGCCAGCAGCTTGGCCGGCAGGGGAATCAATCAGCCCCAGCATTTT.

This clone is a singleton in its sample. The CDR3: CSVYSAQLGSYGYTF. In nucleotides, the CDR3 is TGCAGCGTTTACTCAGCCCAACTCGGGAGCTATGGCTACACCTTC. The rearrangement uses TRBV29-1 and TRBJ1-2; unclear D gene. Trimming pared 5 bases from V and 4 bases from J, leaving 20 bases between. The CDR3 totals 15 residues. CDR1 SQVTM and CDR2 ANQGSEA come from the germline V gene.

V and J are TRBV7-8 and TRBJ2-1; the match to TRBD2 covers 8 bases. Germline assignment: CDR1 SGHVS and CDR2 FQNEAQ. The CDR3 extends over 16 amino acids. The V gene end was trimmed by 2 bases and the J gene end by 8 bases; junction bases not matched to a gene: 11. The CDR3 spells CASSLIGTRFFDEQFF. CDR3 DNA: TGTGCCAGCAGCTTAATAGGGACTAGGTTTTTCGATGAGCAGTTCTTC.

V usage is TRBV5-4 and J usage is TRBJ2-3, with D possibly being TRBD1 or TRBD2 (5 bases each). The CDR3 extends over 14 amino acids. CDR1 and CDR2 (germline): SGHNT, YYREEE (reference sequence). Trimming shortened V by 3 bases and J by 2 bases, and 10 bases separated the two germline ends. In DNA form, the CDR3 reads TGTGCCAGCAGCTGGGGGACCTTCACAGATACGCAGTATTTT. Residues: CASSWGTFTDTQYF. Full variable domain (missing parts from reference TRBV5-4 and TRBJ2-3): ETGVTQSPTHLIKTRGQQVTLRCSSQSGHNTVSWYQQALGQGPQFIFQYYREEENGRGNFPPRFSGLQFPNYSSELNVNALELDDSALYLCASSWGTFTDTQYFGPGTRLTVL.

The V and J genes are TRBV12-5 and TRBJ2-1; 7 nucleotides line up with TRBD1. The CDR3 length is 15 residues. Looked up from germline, CDR1 is LGHNT and CDR2 is FRNRAP. The ends lost 6 bases at V and 2 bases at J; junction bases unmatched: 7. DNA of the CDR3: TGTGCTAGTGGGCAGGGGACAGCCCCCTACAATGAGCAGTTCTTC. Translation gives CASGQGTAPYNEQFF.

The V and J genes are TRBV28 and TRBJ1-5; possible D gene TRBD1, 5 bases. Between the trimmed V and J ends, which lost 7 bases and 2 bases, there was a span of 21 bases. Germline V lookup: CDR1 MDHEN, CDR2 SYDVKM. There are 17 residues in the CDR3. CDR3 bases: TGTGCCAGCAAACATCGGATTGGGGGAGTAGGCAATCAGCCCCAGCATTTT. Encoded protein: CASKHRIGGVGNQPQHF.

Turning to this clone: The junction and the germline gene differ at one end; a read error may be behind it. V usage is TRBV18 and J usage is TRBJ1-5, with D maybe TRBD1 (5 bases). Per germline, CDR1 KGHSH and CDR2 LQKENI. The CDR3 is 16 amino acids. Written as DNA, the CDR3 is TGTGCCAGCTCCCCACTCGGAGGGAAGGGGAATCGACCCCAGCATTTT. Its translation: CASSPLGGKGNRPQHF.

The chain uses TRBV6-5 and TRBJ2-7, with TRBD2 as a possible D gene (7 bases). Per the germline V gene, CDR1 is MNHEY and CDR2 is SVGAGI. Trimming cost V 2 bases and J 3 bases, with 14 bases left between them. The CDR3 length is 15 residues. CDR3 region: CASSYGGGGFYEQYF. The CDR3 DNA follows: TGTGCCAGCAGTTACGGAGGGGGAGGGTTCTACGAGCAGTACTTC.

The gene calls are TRBV10-3 and TRBJ2-5, with D possibly matching TRBD1 (5 bases). The assigned J gene may be wrong: the sequence end matches TRBJ2-7 better. Germline CDR1 reads ENHRY; CDR2 reads SYGVKD. This CDR3 region has 14 residues. The CDR3 sequence: CAIRMTVSPYEQYF. The DNA for the CDR3 is TGTGCCATCAGGATGACAGTGTCCCCCTACGAGCAGTACTTC.

The chain couples TRBV7-2 to TRBJ1-1; D gene uncertain. The CDR3 is 12 residues long. CDR1 is SGHTA and CDR2 is FQGNSA in the germline V gene. V was clipped by 5 bases and J by 1 base, with 5 bases between them. The CDR3, as DNA: TGTGCCAGCAGCCCCTGGAACACTGAAGCTTTCTTT. Translated, it gives CASSPWNTEAFF.

The chain recombines TRBV4-1 with TRBJ2-1, with 11 bases aligning to TRBD2. The CDR3 contains 18 residues. V trimming: 0 bases; J trimming: 0 bases; junction bases outside the gene matches: 4. The V gene's germline CDR1 is MGHRA and CDR2 YSYEKL. CDR3 coding DNA: TGCGCCAGCAGCCAAGATCTAGCGGGGGGAAACTCCTACAATGAGCAGTTCTTC. This sequence encodes CASSQDLAGGNSYNEQFF.

The chain is built from TRBV5-4 and TRBJ2-3, with TRBD2 as a possible D gene (6 bases). The germline V gene has CDR1 SGHNT and CDR2 YYREEE (reference sequence). This CDR3 contains 14 residues. V lost 4 bases and J lost 1, with 10 bases in between. Written as DNA, the CDR3 is TGTGCCAGCAGCCGAGGGACTGGCACAGATACGCAGTATTTT. It is translated as CASSRGTGTDTQYF.